These T cell receptor beta chains were read from a single sample in a study of shared clonotypes between healthy human individuals. The protocol was immunoSEQ multiplex PCR, while the TCRdb copy is restricted to in-frame clones and leaves out a portion. Of around 700,000 clones listed, approximately 73% were seen once; the top ten hold 1.5% to 2%. Sequencing was done on a sample of memory CD4+ T cells sorted from blood. The receptors were gathered from a woman in her twenties or thirties in good health. The CDR3 runs from the conserved cysteine through the conserved F or W. Each record gives: CDR3 protein, CDR3 DNA, clone size, V gene, J gene, D gene. The D gene is left open where the match is weak. Clone size is shown for a subset of rows, as once, few, many or a class of expanded clone.

CASSLVEGRGWTGELFF,TGTGCCAGCAGCTTAGTGGAGGGTAGGGGTTGGACCGGGGAGCTGTTTTTT,NA,TRBV7-3,TRBJ2-2,NA
CASSFSVRNTEAFF,TGCGCCAGCAGCTTCTCAGTTAGGAACACTGAAGCTTTCTTT,many,TRBV5-1,TRBJ1-1,NA
CSVRNGWEQYF,TGCAGCGTCCGAAACGGTTGGGAGCAGTACTTC,NA,TRBV29-1,TRBJ2-7,NA
CSTREGTQYF,TGCAGCACCAGGGAGGGTACGCAGTATTTT,NA,TRBV29-1,TRBJ2-3,TRBD2
CASSLADDSTEAFF,TGCGCCAGCAGCTTGGCCGACGACAGCACTGAAGCTTTCTTT,few,TRBV5-1,TRBJ1-1,NA
CASSQSAGSSKNIQYF,TGCGCCAGCAGCCAATCCGCGGGATCCAGCAAAAACATTCAGTACTTC,NA,TRBV4-1,TRBJ2-4,NA
CASSPSSVHNEQFF,TGTGCCAGCAGCCCGAGTAGCGTACACAATGAGCAGTTCTTC,NA,TRBV5-4,TRBJ2-1,NA
CASNERALNEQFF,TGTGCCAGCAACGAGAGGGCCCTCAATGAGCAGTTCTTC,NA,TRBV2,TRBJ2-1,NA
CASSIDPVGKEAFF,TGTGCCAGTAGTATTGATCCGGTCGGGAAGGAAGCTTTCTTT,NA,TRBV19,TRBJ1-1,NA
CASTRGGVGYEQYF,TGTGCCAGCACGCGGGGAGGGGTTGGCTACGAGCAGTACTTC,many,TRBV28,TRBJ2-7,TRBD2
CASSLRTGSYEQYF,TGTGCCAGCAGCTTGCGTACCGGGAGCTACGAGCAGTACTTC,NA,TRBV5-4,TRBJ2-7,NA
CASRTAALVMNTEAFF,TGCGCCAGTAGGACAGCGGCCCTGGTCATGAACACTGAAGCTTTCTTT,NA,TRBV5-1,TRBJ1-1,NA
CASSVGVSSGNTIYF,TGCGCCAGCAGCGTAGGGGTTTCCTCTGGAAACACCATATATTTT,few,TRBV5-1,TRBJ1-3,NA
CASSQEGAGDPYEQYF,TGTGCCAGCAGCCAAGAAGGGGCGGGAGATCCCTACGAGCAGTACTTC,NA,TRBV7-9,TRBJ2-7,TRBD2
CASISRGSSYEQYF,TGTGCCAGCATAAGCCGCGGGAGCTCCTACGAGCAGTACTTC,NA,TRBV2,TRBJ2-7,TRBD2
CASSWSSGNTIYF,TGTGCCAGCAGTTGGAGCTCTGGAAACACCATATATTTT,NA,TRBV28,TRBJ1-3,NA
CATSRGTEETQYF,TGTGCCACCAGCAGAGGAACCGAAGAGACCCAGTACTTC,NA,TRBV15,TRBJ2-5,NA
CAISESGAGEGETQYF,TGTGCCATCAGTGAGTCTGGAGCGGGAGAGGGAGAGACCCAGTACTTC,many,TRBV10-3,TRBJ2-5,TRBD2
CASRMNGPGDTF,TGTGCCAGCAGGATGAATGGGCCAGGCGACACCTTC,NA,TRBV2,TRBJ1-2,NA
CASSPLGGPNTEAFF,TGTGCCAGCAGTCCCCTTGGGGGCCCAAACACTGAAGCTTTCTTT,NA,TRBV28,TRBJ1-1,NA
CASSLVVYGTGGTDTQYF,TGTGCCAGCAGCTTAGTGGTCTACGGGACAGGGGGCACAGATACGCAGTATTTT,once,TRBV7-2,TRBJ2-3,TRBD1
CAISVGSGSTDTQYF,TGTGCCATCAGTGTTGGTAGCGGGAGCACAGATACGCAGTATTTT,once,TRBV10-3,TRBJ2-3,TRBD2
CASSYRPLADEQFF,TGTGCCAGCAGTTACCGCCCACTAGCCGATGAGCAGTTCTTC,few,TRBV6-5,TRBJ2-1,NA
CASSLGLAPGELFF,TGTGCCAGCAGCTTAGGACTAGCGCCCGGGGAGCTGTTTTTT,NA,TRBV5-5,TRBJ2-2,TRBD2
CASNDLTGSNQPQHF,TGCGCCAGCAACGACCTAACAGGGAGCAATCAGCCCCAGCATTTT,NA,TRBV23-1,TRBJ1-5,NA
CASSPPGSNYGYTF,TGTGCCAGCTCACCACCGGGGAGCAACTATGGCTACACCTTC,NA,TRBV18,TRBJ1-2,NA
CASSERGPAGYTF,TGTGCCAGCAGCGAGCGGGGACCGGCGGGCTACACCTTC,NA,TRBV9,TRBJ1-2,NA
CASSLAGMNTEAFF,TGTGCCAGCAGCCTAGCCGGGATGAACACTGAAGCTTTCTTT,once,TRBV14,TRBJ1-1,NA
CASSIQGRGPYEQYF,TGTGCCAGTAGTATCCAGGGCAGGGGTCCCTACGAGCAGTACTTC,NA,TRBV19,TRBJ2-7,NA
CASSLEHRVPYEQYF,TGCGCCAGCAGCTTGGAACACAGGGTCCCCTACGAGCAGTACTTC,NA,TRBV5-1,TRBJ2-7,NA
CASSLTARGDYSPLHF,TGTGCCAGCAGCTTAACGGCTAGGGGAGACTATTCACCCCTCCACTTT,many,TRBV7-3,TRBJ1-6,NA
CASSESGYEGYF,TGTGCCAGCAGTGAATCTGGTTATGAGGGGTACTTC,NA,TRBV2,TRBJ2-7,NA
CASSYRSGELFF,TGTGCCAGCAGCTACAGGAGCGGGGAGCTGTTTTTT,NA,TRBV6-5,TRBJ2-2,NA
CASREEDRANQPQHF,TGTGCCAGCAGGGAGGAGGACAGGGCCAATCAGCCCCAGCATTTT,NA,TRBV2,TRBJ1-5,TRBD1
CAWLELQSGYTF,TGTGCCTGGTTAGAACTTCAATCCGGCTACACCTTC,NA,TRBV30,TRBJ1-2,NA
CATSRDIIGLAARRVNEQFF,TGTGCCACCAGCAGAGATATAATTGGGCTAGCGGCTCGACGGGTCAATGAGCAGTTCTTC,few,TRBV15,TRBJ2-1,TRBD2
CASTPGGQTLYEQYF,TGTGCCAGCACCCCGGGGGGACAGACACTCTACGAGCAGTACTTC,NA,TRBV6-6,TRBJ2-7,NA
CSAHNGQPQHF,TGCAGTGCTCATAACGGGCAGCCCCAGCATTTT,once,TRBV20-1,TRBJ1-5,NA
CASSEAQGVVSGANVLTF,TGTGCCAGCAGTGAAGCGCAGGGGGTTGTATCTGGGGCCAACGTCCTGACTTTC,many,TRBV2,TRBJ2-6,TRBD1
CASSPDRPNTGELFF,TGCGCCAGCAGCCCTGACAGGCCGAACACCGGGGAGCTGTTTTTT,few,TRBV5-1,TRBJ2-2,NA
CASSPGQGSREQYF,TGTGCCAGCAGTCCGGGACAGGGGTCGCGGGAGCAGTACTTC,NA,TRBV6-1,TRBJ2-7,TRBD1
CASSLKGPLNYGYTF,TGTGCCAGCAGTTTAAAGGGGCCCCTTAACTATGGCTACACCTTC,NA,TRBV28,TRBJ1-2,NA
CASSLGGTGNSYNEQFF,TGTGCCAGCAGCTTAGGGGGGACAGGCAACTCCTACAATGAGCAGTTCTTC,NA,TRBV11-2,TRBJ2-1,TRBD1
CAISVGLQETQYF,TGTGCCATCAGTGTAGGACTCCAAGAGACCCAGTACTTC,NA,TRBV10-3,TRBJ2-5,NA
CASSLDRGGDRRYEQYF,TGTGCCAGCAGCTTAGATAGGGGAGGGGACAGGAGATACGAGCAGTACTTC,NA,TRBV11-2,TRBJ2-7,NA
CAWSAPDRDHEQYF,TGTGCCTGGAGTGCCCCGGACAGGGACCACGAGCAGTACTTC,NA,TRBV30,TRBJ2-7,TRBD1
CASRLLNEKLFF,TGTGCCAGCAGACTATTGAATGAAAAACTGTTTTTT,NA,TRBV28,TRBJ1-4,NA
CASRFMTGRSYSYNEQFF,TGTGCCAGCAGATTTATGACAGGGCGGAGTTACTCCTACAATGAGCAGTTCTTC,NA,TRBV6-4,TRBJ2-1,TRBD1
CASTPQLTGGSGNQPQHF,TGTGCCAGCACGCCCCAGTTAACAGGGGGCTCTGGCAATCAGCCCCAGCATTTT,few,TRBV28,TRBJ1-5,TRBD1
CASSLEGLREQYF,TGCGCCAGCAGCTTGGAAGGTCTCAGGGAGCAGTACTTC,once,TRBV5-1,TRBJ2-7,NA
CASRKTWTASNYGYTF,TGCGCCAGCAGAAAGACCTGGACAGCTTCTAACTATGGCTACACCTTC,once,TRBV4-1,TRBJ1-2,NA
CASSDFGRGDTEAFF,TGTGCCAGCAGTGATTTTGGCAGAGGGGACACTGAAGCTTTCTTT,few,TRBV25-1,TRBJ1-1,NA